This T cell receptor (beta chain) was documented in a study of shared clonotypes between healthy human individuals. V was pared by 2 bases and J by 2 bases, with 11 bases between. The length of the CDR3 is 14 residues. The germline CDR1 and CDR2 sequences are SGHKS and YYEKEE (reference sequence). The donors were adults (healthy and HIV-negative) with no recent acute infections or vaccinations. The protocol was immunoSEQ multiplex PCR, while the TCRdb copy is restricted to in-frame clones and leaves out a portion. This table holds some 1.4 million clones, approximately 96% found once. The rearrangement uses TRBV5-5 and TRBJ2-7, with D possibly being TRBD1 (5 bases). This TCR derives from a man aged 25 to 45 in good health. Sequencing was done on a sample of naive CD4+ T cells sorted from blood. The subset here: CD45RA+ positively selected. The CDR3 is CASSFEIQAYEQYF. In nucleotides, the CDR3 is TGTGCCAGCAGCTTCGAAATACAGGCCTACGAGCAGTACTTC.